Described below is a single T cell receptor beta chain sequence and its context. In this sample, this clone turned up once. Its antigen remains unidentified. No quality values exist for individual bases; no much larger clone is one base distant. Reading from cysteine to phenylalanine, the CDR3 counts 16 amino acids. Kept here is only the CDR3 DNA, which spans 48 bases and is read in frame from base 1. In the germline V gene, CDR1 corresponds to SGDLS and CDR2 to YYNGEE. Clipping removes 2 bases from V and 5 bases from J, with 2 as the unmatched junction base count. The immunoSEQ Assay, a bias-controlled multiplex PCR, was used to amplify TCRbeta CDR3 regions from genomic DNA. The authors processed their data as follows. The number of nucleated cells in each sample was estimated from the amplification of reference gene primers within the assay. To quantify the absolute abundance of each unique TCRbeta CDR3 rearrangement, sequence reads were collapsed and filtered. For each sample, productive Simpson clonality was calculated as the square root of Simpson's diversity index over productive rearrangements. TCRdb's version of the immuneACCESS table is confined to in-frame rearrangements and falls short of the full clone set. An unresolved V gene accounts for under half of the shortfall where checked; the remainder is of unknown origin. The V and J calls and the clone size are those of that table, but D and trimming were determined from the DNA. The sample table holds some 150,000 clones, of which roughly 80% were seen once. The ten largest clonotypes hold roughly 4.8% of the sample.

This record belongs to a study of blood T cell repertoires in COVID-19 (dated by TCRdb to 2019 to 2021). Describing the broader study: The collaborator samples originated in the United States, Italy and Spain and spanned the acute and convalescent phases of COVID-19. The material from the prospective study consisted of cDNA or gDNA derived from T cells, B-cell-depleted T cells, or PBMCs. Deeply sampled blood TCRbeta repertoires from subjects exposed to, actively infected with, or recovered from COVID-19 were included in the dataset. A de-identified subject ID, COVID-19 status, age in years and sex were almost always included in the sample metadata. Samples came from the ongoing ImmuneRACE study (first 160 participants) plus 1,254 subjects from 6 global collaborators. Where HLA class I and class II types were available, the types were taken from metadata supplied by the sample provider, not from assay-based typing. The repertoires were released in a freely available public database meant as a resource for research on the immune response to SARS-CoV-2.

The collaborating institutions used their own protocols to collect whole blood in K2EDTA tubes. For TCRbeta analysis, collaborators shipped samples as frozen whole blood, isolated PBMCs, or DNA extracted from either of those sample types. General study outcomes and caveats: Clinical and demographic metadata were provided uncurated, with the amount varying by source and participant.

The specimen was peripheral blood. The source of this sequence is a human donor in a cohort sampled during active COVID-19. The chain was built from TRBV9 and TRBJ2-2, and 14 junctional nucleotides match TRBD2. The nucleotide sequence is TGTGCCAGCAGCGTCGGACTAGCGGGAGGAACCGGGGAGCTGTTTTTT. Translation gives CASSVGLAGGTGELFF. When the CDR3 is completed using the reference TRBV9 and TRBJ2-2 genes on either side, the full variable domain is DSGVTQTPKHLITATGQRVTLRCSPRSGDLSVYWYQQSLDQGLQFLIQYYNGEERAKGNILERFSAQQFPDLHSELNLSSLELGDSALYFCASSVGLAGGTGELFFGEGSRLTVL.